This T cell receptor beta chain was documented in a study of regulatory T cells in long-lasting Graves disease. Study as a whole: Patients met the persistent Graves' disease definition after over 5 years of antithyroid drugs with positive TSH receptor antibodies.

The time point here: persistent/refractory GD, antithyroid drugs over 5 years with positive TRAb. There was RNA extracted from PBMCs, and the TCR library was made from it. Staff drew approximately 9.9 milliliters of peripheral blood into EDTA tubes. Trimming at V came to 1 base and at J to 4 bases, leaving 16 bases not matched to a gene. Germline V gene data show CDR1 as SQVTM and CDR2 as ANQGSEA. The CDR3 runs to 17 residues. Arm-PCR of CDR3 regions and iRepertoire HTBI primers were used to build TCR beta libraries. TCRdb re-derived calls from the multiplex PCR reads in MiXCR, one entry per CDR3 protein. The sample has approximately 470,000 distinct CDR3 sequences; under 25% are singletons.

The sample consisted of peripheral blood mononuclear cells (PBMCs), taken when the disease was refractory, from a patient treated with antithyroid drugs. The TCR originated in a female donor with Graves disease. The chain links TRBV29-1 to TRBJ2-7; 7 nucleotides line up with TRBD1. CDR3 region: CSVEGSGQGERGYEQYF. CDR3 DNA sequence: TGCAGCGTTGAAGGATCAGGTCAGGGGGAAAGGGGTTACGAGCAGTACTTC.